The 16 T cell receptor beta chains reported below all come from one sample, sequenced in a study of OX40 agonist ivuxolimab in advanced cancers. Sequenced by immunoSEQ multiplex PCR; TCRdb stores in-frame clones only, minus some. The table records 55,000 to 70,000 clones, roughly 85% of them present only once. The material sequenced was CD4+ or CD8+ T cells sorted from blood, taken in a trial of the OX40 agonist ivuxolimab. Receptors originate from an adult with an advanced solid tumor such as melanoma, head and neck, liver or kidney cancer.

CDR3 in amino acids: CASTGLAGGSYEQYF. The CDR3 DNA is TGTGCCAGCACGGGGTTAGCGGGAGGTTCCTACGAGCAGTACTTC. The chain is built from TRBV6-1 and TRBJ2-7; 10 bases are a match to TRBD2. The V gene's germline CDR1 is MNHNS and CDR2 SASEGT. The CDR3 consists of 15 residues. V lost 7 bases, J lost 1 base, and 7 bases stayed unmatched.

The chain carries TRBV15 and TRBJ2-2; TRBD2 agrees at 8 bases. The germline V gene has CDR1 LNHNV and CDR2 YYDKDF (reference sequence). V trimming: 1 base; J trimming: 5 bases; junction bases outside the gene matches: 12. This CDR3 has 18 residues. Here the CDR3 reads CATSRGRGSGSGTGELFF. The CDR3 nucleotides are TGTGCCACCAGCAGAGGAAGAGGGAGCGGGAGCGGTACCGGGGAGCTGTTTTTT. Full variable domain (missing parts from reference TRBV15 and TRBJ2-2): DAMVIQNPRYQVTQFGKPVTLSCSQTLNHNVMYWYQQKSSQAPKLLFHYYDKDFNNEADTPDNFQSRRPNTSFCFLDIRSPGLGDTAMYLCATSRGRGSGSGTGELFFGEGSRLTVL.

The chain recombines TRBV5-6 with TRBJ2-2; D gene unclear. Germline values: CDR1 SGHDT, CDR2 YYEEEE. This CDR3 has 12 amino acids. With 3 bases removed from V and 2 bases from J, the gap between germline ends came to 2 bases. CDR3 loop: CASSYNTGELFF. In nucleotides, the CDR3 is TGTGCCAGCAGCTATAACACCGGGGAGCTGTTTTTT.

The chain combines TRBV15 with TRBJ2-7, with D unclear. V was trimmed by 5 bases and J by 9 bases, leaving 20 bases between them. The CDR3 is made up of 14 amino acids. CDR1 LNHNV and CDR2 YYDKDF come from the germline V gene (reference sequence). This CDR3 reads CATSADRPDSAQYF. In nucleotides, the CDR3 is TGTGCCACCAGCGCCGACCGTCCCGATTCCGCGCAGTACTTC.

The table lists this clone with a few counts. The V and J genes are TRBV27 and TRBJ1-2, with TRBD1 as a possible D gene (5 bases). V lost 8 bases and J lost 0, with 19 bases in between. CDR3 length: 16 amino acids. Germline values: CDR1 MNHEY, CDR2 SMNVEV (reference sequence). The CDR3 DNA follows: TGTGCCAGCGGACGGGACCGCCAAGGAGCTAACTATGGCTACACCTTC. Its translation: CASGRDRQGANYGYTF.

The chain joins TRBV30 to TRBJ2-2; D is perhaps TRBD2 (6 bases). Germline assignment: CDR1 GTSNPN and CDR2 SVGIG (reference sequence). Deletions cut 4 bases from V and 4 bases from J, with 16 bases between. CDR3 size: 15 residues. In DNA form, the CDR3 reads TGTGCCTGGACTGCCGGGGGAGTGAGCACCGGGGAGCTGTTTTTT. This encodes CAWTAGGVSTGELFF.

The chain has TRBV4-3 and TRBJ1-5; maybe TRBD1 (6 bases). CDR3 length equals 15 residues. V lost 0 bases to trimming and J lost 5 bases, with 11 bases between them. Germline V gives CDR1 LGHNA, CDR2 YSLEER. CDR3 coding DNA: TGCGCCAGCAGCCAAGAAAGATGGGGGCATCAGCCCCAGCATTTT. Its translation is CASSQERWGHQPQHF.

The chain carries TRBV7-3 and TRBJ1-1, with D possibly TRBD1 on 5 matching bases. The length of the CDR3 is 13 residues. Trimming left V 5 bases short and J 1 base short, with 8 bases between. The germline gives CDR1 SGHTA, CDR2 FQGTGA. This chain's CDR3 is CASSQDRNTEAFF. Written as DNA, the CDR3 is TGTGCCAGCAGCCAAGACAGGAACACTGAAGCTTTCTTT.

The J gene is TRBJ1-5, the V gene TRBV19; D gene ambiguous. Germline-derived CDR1 and CDR2 are LNHDA and SQIVND (reference sequence). The CDR3 has 15 amino acids. V was shortened by 3 bases and J by 3 bases, with 12 bases between the two germline ends. CDR3 in amino acids: CASSIRDRINQPQHF. The CDR3 DNA reads as TGTGCCAGTAGTATTAGAGACCGCATCAATCAGCCCCAGCATTTT.

The J gene is TRBJ1-4, the V gene TRBV11-2, with 10 bases matching TRBD1. Germline trimming cut 8 bases from V and 7 bases from J; bases unmatched to any gene: 4. Germline values: CDR1 SGHAT, CDR2 FQNNGV. The CDR3 is 13 amino acids. CDR3 nucleotide sequence: TGTGCCAGCGGCCGGGACAGGGGTGAAAAACTGTTTTTT. Protein sequence: CASGRDRGEKLFF.

The chain has TRBV19 and TRBJ1-1; D is unclear. The CDR3 has 15 residues. V was shortened by 3 bases and J by 1 base, with 12 bases between the two germline ends. Germline V gives CDR1 LNHDA, CDR2 SQIVND (reference sequence). The CDR3 nucleotides read TGTGCCAGTAGTATCGATCGACGGACGAACACTGAAGCTTTCTTT. As protein: CASSIDRRTNTEAFF.

V gene TRBV23-1 combines with J gene TRBJ1-2; 7 nucleotides agree with TRBD1. TRBV23-1 carries the ORF label, with uncertain function. The CDR3 runs to 15 residues. V lost 6 bases to trimming and J lost 10 bases; unmatched junction nucleotides: 17. The CDR3 region has the DNA TGCGCCAGCAGGCTGGAGGACAGGCTTTTCTCCGACTACACCTTC. Encoded protein: CASRLEDRLFSDYTF.

The chain employs TRBV19 and TRBJ2-1; a weak D match, TRBD1 (6 bases). V was trimmed by 1 base and J by 5 bases, leaving 15 bases between them. There are 16 residues in the CDR3. CDR1 is LNHDA and CDR2 is SQIVND in the germline V gene (reference sequence). The CDR3 spells CASSIARQVRDNEQFF. The CDR3 DNA reads TGTGCCAGTAGTATAGCCCGACAGGTTAGGGACAATGAGCAGTTCTTC.

The chain joins TRBV7-2 to TRBJ2-7, with a possible D match to TRBD2 (6 bases). V lost 5 bases and J 4 bases, leaving 12 bases between the germline ends. The germline V gene encodes CDR1 SGHTA and CDR2 FQGNSA. The CDR3 has 13 residues. The CDR3 region is CASSLGTVYEQYF. In nucleotides, the CDR3 is TGTGCCAGCAGCCTCGGGACTGTATACGAGCAGTACTTC.

The chain employs TRBV21-1 and TRBJ1-5; the table calls TRBD1, which could not be checked here. TRBV21-1 is a pseudogene. The CDR3 consists of 17 residues. The CDR3 spells CARTTFGTGDRNQPQHF. The CDR3, as DNA: TGTGCCAGAACGACCTTCGGGACAGGGGATCGCAATCAGCCCCAGCATTTT.

This clone has only one observation. The sample holds other DNA sequences that translate to the same CDR3. This chain joins TRBV28 and TRBJ1-4; D unresolved. This CDR3 contains 14 residues. The germline V gene encodes CDR1 MDHEN and CDR2 SYDVKM. V was trimmed by 6 bases and J by 7 bases, leaving 15 bases between them. DNA of the CDR3: TGTGCCAGCAGCGGGGTGGGGTGGGGTGAAAAACTGTTTTTT. Translating it yields CASSGVGWGEKLFF.